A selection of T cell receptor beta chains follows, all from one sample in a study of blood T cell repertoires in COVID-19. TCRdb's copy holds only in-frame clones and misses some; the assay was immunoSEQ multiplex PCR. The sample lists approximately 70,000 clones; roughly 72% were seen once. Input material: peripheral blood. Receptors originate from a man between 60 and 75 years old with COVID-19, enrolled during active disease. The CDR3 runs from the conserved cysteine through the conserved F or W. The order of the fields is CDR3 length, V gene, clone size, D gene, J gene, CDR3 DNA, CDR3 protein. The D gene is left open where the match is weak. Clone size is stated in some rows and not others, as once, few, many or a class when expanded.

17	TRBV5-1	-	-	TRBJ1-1	TGCGCCAGCAGCTTGGTGGCAGGGCCAAACATGAACACTGAAGCTTTCTTT	CASSLVAGPNMNTEAFF
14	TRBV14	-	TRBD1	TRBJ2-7	TGTGCCAGCAACAACGGGCAGGGGGTCCACGAGCAGTACTTC	CASNNGQGVHEQYF
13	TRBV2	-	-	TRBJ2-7	TGTGCCAGCAGCCCGACAAGTTCCTACGAGCAGTACTTC	CASSPTSSYEQYF
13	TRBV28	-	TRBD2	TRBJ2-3	TGTGCCAGCAGTTTAGCGGGGGGAGATACGCAGTATTTT	CASSLAGGDTQYF
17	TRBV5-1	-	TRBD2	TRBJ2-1	TGCGCCAGCAGCCCCCAAGGGGGGACTAGTTCCTACAATGAGCAGTTCTTC	CASSPQGGTSSYNEQFF
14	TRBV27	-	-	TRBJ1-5	TGTGCCAGCAGTTTTGGCAGGGCCCATCAGCCCCAGCATTTT	CASSFGRAHQPQHF
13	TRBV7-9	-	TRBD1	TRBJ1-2	TGTGCCAGCGCTACAGGGGTTTTTGATGGCTACACCTTC	CASATGVFDGYTF
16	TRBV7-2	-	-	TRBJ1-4	TGTGCCAGCAGCTTAGCCGCACAGGGAGGGCATGAAAAACTGTTTTTT	CASSLAAQGGHEKLFF
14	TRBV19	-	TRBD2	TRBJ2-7	TGTGCCAGTAGTATGCTAGCGGGCTCCTACGAGCAGTACTTC	CASSMLAGSYEQYF
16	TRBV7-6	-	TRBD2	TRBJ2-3	TGTGCCAGCAGCCTACTAGCGGGAGAGAGCACAGATACGCAGTATTTT	CASSLLAGESTDTQYF
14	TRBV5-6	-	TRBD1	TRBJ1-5	TGTGCCAGCCAAAGAAGGGGGCGAGATCAGCCCCAGCATTTT	CASQRRGRDQPQHF
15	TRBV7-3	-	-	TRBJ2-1	TGTGCCAGCAGCTTAGCGCTAGGGGTGGGCAATGAGCAGTTCTTC	CASSLALGVGNEQFF
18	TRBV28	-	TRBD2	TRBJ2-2	TGTGCCAGCAGACCCTATCGGACTAGCGGGAGAAGGGTCGGGGAGCTGTTTTTT	CASRPYRTSGRRVGELFF
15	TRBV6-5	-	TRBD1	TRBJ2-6	TGTGCCAGCAGTTCCGACAGGGGTGGGGCCAACGTCCTGACTTTC	CASSSDRGGANVLTF
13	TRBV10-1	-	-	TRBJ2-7	TGCGCCAGCAGTGACCGGTACTCCGCCGAGCAGTACTTC	CASSDRYSAEQYF
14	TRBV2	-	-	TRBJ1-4	TGTGCCAGCAAGGACAGATCCACTAATGAAAAACTGTTTTTT	CASKDRSTNEKLFF
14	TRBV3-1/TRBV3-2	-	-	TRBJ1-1	TGTGCCAGCAGTTCTACAGTGATGAACACTGAAGCTTTCTTT	CASSSTVMNTEAFF
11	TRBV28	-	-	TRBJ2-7	TGTGCCAGCAGGTCTTCCTACGAGCAGTACTTC	CASRSSYEQYF
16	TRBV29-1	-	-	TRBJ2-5	TGCAGCCTTGAGGGTGTATGGACGGGCCAGGGAAAGGGCCAGTACTTC	CSLEGVWTGQGKGQYF
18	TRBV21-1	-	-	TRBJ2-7	TGTGCCACCTACCTCAGGGTAAAGGAGGGAAACCTACCGGGCGAGCAGTACTTC	CATYLRVKEGNLPGEQYF
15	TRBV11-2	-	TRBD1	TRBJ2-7	TGTGCCAGCAGCTTAGTGACAGGGAACGACTACGAGCAGTACTTC	CASSLVTGNDYEQYF
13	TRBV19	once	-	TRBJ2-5	TGTGCCAGTAGTATCAACAGGGCAGAGACCCAGTACTTC	CASSINRAETQYF
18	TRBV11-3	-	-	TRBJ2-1	TGTGCCAGCAGCTTAGATGAGGGCAGGGGAAGCTCCTACAATGAGCAGTTCTTC	CASSLDEGRGSSYNEQFF
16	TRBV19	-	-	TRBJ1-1	TGTGCCAGTAGTCCTCATCTCAGGGTCGGGAACACTGAAGCTTTCTTT	CASSPHLRVGNTEAFF
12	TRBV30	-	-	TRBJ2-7	TGTGCCTGGAGTAGGGGTCGGGACGAGCAGTACTTC	CAWSRGRDEQYF
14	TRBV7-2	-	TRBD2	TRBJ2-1	TGTGCCAGCAGCCCCCACGCGGGGGGAAATGAGCAGTTCTTC	CASSPHAGGNEQFF
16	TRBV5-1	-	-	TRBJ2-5	TGCGCCAGCAGCTCCCAGGTGGCGGGGTCAGAAGAGACCCAGTACTTC	CASSSQVAGSEETQYF
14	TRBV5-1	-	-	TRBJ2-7	TGCGCCAGCAGCTTGATTGAAGGTAGCGGACAGCAGTACTTC	CASSLIEGSGQQYF
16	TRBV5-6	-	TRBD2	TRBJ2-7	TGTGCCAGCAGCCGCCGGACTAGCGGGAGCACCTACGAGCAGTACTTC	CASSRRTSGSTYEQYF
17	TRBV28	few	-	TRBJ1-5	TGTGCCAGCACCATTGAGAGGGGGAGGGGAAGCAATCAGCCCCAGCATTTT	CASTIERGRGSNQPQHF
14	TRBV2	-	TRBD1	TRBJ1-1	TGTGCCAGCAGAGAAAGGACAGGGGACACTGAAGCTTTCTTT	CASRERTGDTEAFF
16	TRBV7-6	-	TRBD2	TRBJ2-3	TGTGCCAGCAGCTTAGAGGCTAGCGGGAGTATGCATACGCAGTATTTT	CASSLEASGSMHTQYF
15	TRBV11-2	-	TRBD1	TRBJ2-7	TGTGCCAGCAGCCCTCGGGGACAGGATTCCTACGAGCAGTACTTC	CASSPRGQDSYEQYF
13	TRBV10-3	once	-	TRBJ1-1	TGTGCCATCCAGGGAAATGGAAACACTGAAGCTTTCTTT	CAIQGNGNTEAFF
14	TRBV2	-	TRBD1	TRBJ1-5	TGTGCCAGCAGGCCGGGACAGCCTGTTGGGCCCCAGCATTTT	CASRPGQPVGPQHF
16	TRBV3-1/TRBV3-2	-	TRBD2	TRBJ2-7	TGTGCCAGCAGCCAAAACTTTCCGGGACTAGCGGGCGAGCAGTACTTC	CASSQNFPGLAGEQYF
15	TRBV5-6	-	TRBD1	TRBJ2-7	TGTGCCAGCAGCTACGGGACAGGAGGGGTCGATAAGCAGTACTTC	CASSYGTGGVDKQYF
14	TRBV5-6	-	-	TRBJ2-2	TGTGCCAGCAGTCTTACAGGGTCGTCCGGGGAGCTGTTTTTT	CASSLTGSSGELFF
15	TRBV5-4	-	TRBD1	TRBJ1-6	TGTGCCAGCAGCCCCGGACAGGGGGAAGGTTCACCCCTCCACTTT	CASSPGQGEGSPLHF
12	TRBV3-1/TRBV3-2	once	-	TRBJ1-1	TGTGCCAGCAGCCAAGAGGGCAGAGAAGCTTTCTTT	CASSQEGREAFF
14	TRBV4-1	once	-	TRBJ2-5	TGCGCCAGCAGGCTAAACGGGTGGGAAGAGACCCAGTACTTC	CASRLNGWEETQYF
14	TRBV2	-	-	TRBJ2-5	TGTGCCAGCAGTGAAGCGGGGGCCAGGGAGACCCAGTACTTC	CASSEAGARETQYF